The following is a T cell receptor (beta chain) sequence with its context. CDR3 length equals 15 residues. V dropped 4 bases and J dropped 9; count of bases not matched to a gene: 15. Looked up from germline, CDR1 is MNHEY and CDR2 is SMNVEV (reference sequence). Method: immunoSEQ multiplex PCR; TCRdb's copy keeps in-frame clones and lacks some. This sample has fewer than 250,000 clones, with roughly nine tenths found just once. The data derive from a study of blood T cell repertoires in COVID-19. The V call is TRBV27, the J call TRBJ2-7, with 7 bases that match TRBD1. The receptor was derived from a man between 60 and 75 years old with COVID-19, enrolled during active disease. The sequenced sample was peripheral blood. Written as DNA, the CDR3 is TGTGCCAGCAGTTCCGGGACAGTAAATTACGAACGGCAGTACTTC. As protein: CASSSGTVNYERQYF.